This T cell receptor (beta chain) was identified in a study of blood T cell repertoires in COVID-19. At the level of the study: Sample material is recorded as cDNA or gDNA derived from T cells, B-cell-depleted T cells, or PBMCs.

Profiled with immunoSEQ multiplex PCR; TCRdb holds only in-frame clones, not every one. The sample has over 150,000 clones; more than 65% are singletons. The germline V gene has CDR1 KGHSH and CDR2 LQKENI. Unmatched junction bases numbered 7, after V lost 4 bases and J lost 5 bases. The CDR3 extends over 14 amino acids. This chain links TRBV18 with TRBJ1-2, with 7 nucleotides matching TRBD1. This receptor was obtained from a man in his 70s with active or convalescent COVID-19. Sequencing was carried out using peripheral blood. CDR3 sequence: CASSRAGGSYGYTF. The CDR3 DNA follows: TGTGCCAGCTCACGGGCAGGGGGAAGTTATGGCTACACCTTC.